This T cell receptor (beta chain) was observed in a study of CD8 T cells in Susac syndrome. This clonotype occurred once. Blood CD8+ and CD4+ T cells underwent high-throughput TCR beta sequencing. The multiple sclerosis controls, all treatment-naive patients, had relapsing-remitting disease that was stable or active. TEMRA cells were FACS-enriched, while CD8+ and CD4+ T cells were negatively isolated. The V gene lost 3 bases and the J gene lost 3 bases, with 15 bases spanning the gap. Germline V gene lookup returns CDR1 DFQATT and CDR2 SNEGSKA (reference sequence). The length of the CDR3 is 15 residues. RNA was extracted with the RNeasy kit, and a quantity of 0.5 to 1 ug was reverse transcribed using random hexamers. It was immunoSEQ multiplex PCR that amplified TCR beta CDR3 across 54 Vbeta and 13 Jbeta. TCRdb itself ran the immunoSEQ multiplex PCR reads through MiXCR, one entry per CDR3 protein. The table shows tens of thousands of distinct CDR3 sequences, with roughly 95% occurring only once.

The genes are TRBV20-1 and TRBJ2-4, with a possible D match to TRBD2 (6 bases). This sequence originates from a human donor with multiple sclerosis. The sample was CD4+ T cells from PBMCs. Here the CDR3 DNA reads TGCAGTGCTAGCGATATGGGAGGAGACAAAAACATTCAGTACTTC. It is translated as CSASDMGGDKNIQYF.